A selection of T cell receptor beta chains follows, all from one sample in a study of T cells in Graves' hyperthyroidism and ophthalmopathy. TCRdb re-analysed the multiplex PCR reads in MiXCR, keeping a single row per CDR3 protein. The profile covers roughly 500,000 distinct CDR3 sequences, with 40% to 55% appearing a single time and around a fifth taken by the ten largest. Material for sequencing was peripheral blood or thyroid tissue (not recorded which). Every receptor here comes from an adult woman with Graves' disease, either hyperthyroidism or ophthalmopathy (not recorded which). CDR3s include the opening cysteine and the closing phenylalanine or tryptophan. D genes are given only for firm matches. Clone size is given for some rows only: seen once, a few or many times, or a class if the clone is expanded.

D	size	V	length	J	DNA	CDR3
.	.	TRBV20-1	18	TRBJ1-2	TGCAGTGCTAGCACCAGGGGAATGGTGCCGACGAATAACTATGGCTACACCTTC	CSASTRGMVPTNNYGYTF
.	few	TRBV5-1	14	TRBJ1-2	TGCGCCAGCAGCTTAGACTCACGAGGCTACGACTACACCTTC	CASSLDSRGYDYTF
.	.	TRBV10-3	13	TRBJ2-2	TGTGCCAGCAGCACTTCGGGAGCCGGGGAGCTGTTTTTT	CASSTSGAGELFF
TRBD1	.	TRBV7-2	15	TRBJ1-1	TGTGCCAGCAGCCCAAGAGGGCAACAGGGGGGACAAGCTTTCTTT	CASSPRGQQGGQAFF
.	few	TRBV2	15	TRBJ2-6	TGTGCCAGCACGAAGCTGGGGACCGGGGCCAACGTCCTGACTTTC	CASTKLGTGANVLTF
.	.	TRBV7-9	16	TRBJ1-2	TGCGCCAGCAGCCGAACCCGACGGAGAGCTAACTATGGCTACACCTTC	CASSRTRRRANYGYTF
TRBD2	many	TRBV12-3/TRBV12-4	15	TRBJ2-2	TGTGCCAGCAAGCCCGGACTAGCGAACACCGGGGAGCTGTTTTTT	CASKPGLANTGELFF
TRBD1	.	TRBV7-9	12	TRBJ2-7	TGTGCCAGCAGCCTAGACGTGGACAGGGGGTACTTC	CASSLDVDRGYF
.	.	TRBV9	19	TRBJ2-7	TGTGCCAGCAGCCTCAGCTGGGCAGGCCCGGGCGGGGTGTCTGGCGAGCAGTACTTC	CASSLSWAGPGGVSGEQYF
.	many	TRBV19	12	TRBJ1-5	TGTGCCAGTAGGAGAGGGGATCAGCCCCAGCATTTT	CASRRGDQPQHF
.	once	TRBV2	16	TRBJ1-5	TGTGCCACCGAGGGGGGCGGCGGGTATCGGAATCAGCCCCAGCATTTT	CATEGGGGYRNQPQHF
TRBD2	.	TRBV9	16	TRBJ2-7	TGTGCCAGCAGTGAAGGGGGAGCGGGAGAGGCGTACGAGCAGTACTTC	CASSEGGAGEAYEQYF
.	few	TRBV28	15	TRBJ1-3	TGTGCCAGCAGTTTTCTCCCGTCCTCTGGAAACACCATATATTTT	CASSFLPSSGNTIYF
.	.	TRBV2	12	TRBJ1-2	TGTGCCAGCATCGTCTCCATCTATGGCTACACCTTC	CASIVSIYGYTF
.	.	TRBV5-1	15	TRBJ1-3	TGCGCCAGCAGCCCGGGACTGATCTCTGGAAACACCATATATTTT	CASSPGLISGNTIYF
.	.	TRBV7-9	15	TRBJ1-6	TGTGCCAGCAGCCAGCGGACACCAGATAATTCACCCCTCCACTTT	CASSQRTPDNSPLHF
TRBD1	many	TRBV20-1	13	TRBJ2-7	TGCAGTGCTAGACAGGGGGTTCGTTACGAGCAGTACTTC	CSARQGVRYEQYF
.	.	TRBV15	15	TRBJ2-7	TGTGCCACCAGCAGTGCTAGAGGACAAACCTACGAGCAGTACTTC	CATSSARGQTYEQYF
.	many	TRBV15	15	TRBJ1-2	TGTGCCACCAGCAGCACCGGGTTTCTCTCCGGTGGCTACACCTTC	CATSSTGFLSGGYTF
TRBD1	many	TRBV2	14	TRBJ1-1	TGTGCCAGCAGTCGGGACAGCGGGGGGACTGAAGCTTTCTTT	CASSRDSGGTEAFF
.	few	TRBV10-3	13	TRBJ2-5	TGTGCCATCAGTGTCGGAGGCCAAGAGACCCAGTACTTC	CAISVGGQETQYF
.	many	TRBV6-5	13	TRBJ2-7	TGTGCCAGCAGTTATGCACGAGTGGACGAGCAGTACTTC	CASSYARVDEQYF
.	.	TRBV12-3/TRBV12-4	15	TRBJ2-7	TGTGCCAGCAGTCCGACTTCTCTCCCCCTATACGAGCAGTACTTC	CASSPTSLPLYEQYF
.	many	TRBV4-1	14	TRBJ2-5	TGCGCCAGCAGCCAAGATTCTTGGGGCTCGACCCAGTACTTC	CASSQDSWGSTQYF
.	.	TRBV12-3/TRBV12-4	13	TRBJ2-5	TGTGCCAGCAGTTTAGAAGGGCTAGCGACCCAGTACTTC	CASSLEGLATQYF
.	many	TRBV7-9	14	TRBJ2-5	TGTGCCAGCGGGCTGATGGCGGCCCAAGAGACCCAGTACTTC	CASGLMAAQETQYF
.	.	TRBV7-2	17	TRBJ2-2	TGTGCCAGCAGTGCTAGAGTGGGAGCCAGGCACACCGGGGAGCTGTTTTTT	CASSARVGARHTGELFF
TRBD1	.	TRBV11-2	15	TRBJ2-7	TGTGCCAGCAGCCGACGGGGACAGGGGGGCCACGAGCAGTACTTC	CASSRRGQGGHEQYF
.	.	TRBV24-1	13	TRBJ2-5	TGTGCCACCAGTGATGGGATTTTGCAGCCCCAGTACTTC	CATSDGILQPQYF
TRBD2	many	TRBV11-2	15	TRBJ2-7	TGTGCCAGCACCTACTCGACTAGCTCCTACGAGCGGCAGTACTTC	CASTYSTSSYERQYF
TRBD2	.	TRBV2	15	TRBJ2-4	TGTGCCAGCAGGGCTAGCGGGGGGACCGTAAACATTCAGTACTTC	CASRASGGTVNIQYF